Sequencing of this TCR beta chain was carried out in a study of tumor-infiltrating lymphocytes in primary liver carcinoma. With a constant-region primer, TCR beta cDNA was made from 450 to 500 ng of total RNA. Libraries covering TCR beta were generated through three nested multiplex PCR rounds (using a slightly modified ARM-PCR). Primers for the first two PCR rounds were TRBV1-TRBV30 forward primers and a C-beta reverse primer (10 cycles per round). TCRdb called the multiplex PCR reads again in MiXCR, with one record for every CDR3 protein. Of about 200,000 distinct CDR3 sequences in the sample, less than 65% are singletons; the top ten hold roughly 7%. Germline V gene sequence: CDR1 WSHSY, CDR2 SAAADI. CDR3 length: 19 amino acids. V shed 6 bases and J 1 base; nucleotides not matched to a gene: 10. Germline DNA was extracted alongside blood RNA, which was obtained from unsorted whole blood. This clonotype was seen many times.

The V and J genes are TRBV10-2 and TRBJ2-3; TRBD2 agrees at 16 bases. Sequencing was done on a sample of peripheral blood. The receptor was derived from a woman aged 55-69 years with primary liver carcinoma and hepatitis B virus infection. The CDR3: CASRQTGLAGGPRTDTQYF. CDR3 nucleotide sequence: TGCGCCAGCAGACAAACGGGACTAGCGGGAGGGCCCCGCACAGATACGCAGTATTTT.